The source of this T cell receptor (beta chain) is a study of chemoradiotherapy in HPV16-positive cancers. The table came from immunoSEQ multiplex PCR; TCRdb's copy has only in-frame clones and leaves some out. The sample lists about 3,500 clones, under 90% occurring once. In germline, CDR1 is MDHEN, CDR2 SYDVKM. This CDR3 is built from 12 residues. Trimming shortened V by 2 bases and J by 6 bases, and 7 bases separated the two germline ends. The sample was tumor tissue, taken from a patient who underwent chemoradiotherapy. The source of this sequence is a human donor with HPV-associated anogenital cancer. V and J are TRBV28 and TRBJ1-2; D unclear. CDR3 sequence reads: CASSLNVDGYTF. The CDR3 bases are TGTGCCAGCAGTTTAAACGTGGATGGCTACACCTTC.